This TCR beta chain was sequenced in a study of T-cell memory formation after mild COVID-19. Study information: Clusters of TCRs were largely donor specific. Overall study results and limits: CD4+ clones that contracted lay mainly in CM and EM; CD8+ ones lay in EMRA. There were some responding clones in pre-infection memory, which suggested that cross-reactive memory had joined.

This clonotype was recorded at least ten times. No antigen is known for it. From the 5' RACE reads, TCRdb called clonotypes with MiXCR, one entry per CDR3 protein. The data contain a few hundred thousand distinct CDR3 sequences, about 16% of them singletons. Losses at the gene ends were 6 bases for V and 4 bases for J; bases not matched to a gene: 3. The CDR3 runs 13 residues. Sequencing used PBMCs or a T cell subset sorted from them (not recorded which). The chain has TRBV12-3 or TRBV12-4 and TRBJ2-3; 8 bases are a match to TRBD1. This sequence was found in a man between 18 and 35 years old who had mild COVID-19 (a few samples of this study predate the infection). Cell type and time point are not known. The CDR3 spells CASSTGQADTQYF. In DNA, the CDR3 is TGTGCCAGCAGCACGGGACAGGCAGATACGCAGTATTTT.